These 12 T cell receptor beta chains share one sample of origin, sequenced in a study of cytomegalovirus exposure and HLA in healthy donors. The protocol was immunoSEQ multiplex PCR, while the TCRdb copy is restricted to in-frame clones and leaves out a portion. The sample carries roughly 70,000 clones, roughly 95% recorded once. The sample comprised PBMCs. All receptors come from a man between 18 and 35 years old in good health and CMV-seronegative.

V gene TRBV6-6 combines with J gene TRBJ2-7; TRBD1 matches 8 bases. V shed 6 bases and J 0 bases; nucleotides not matched to a gene: 4. Germline V gene sequence: CDR1 MNHNY, CDR2 SVGAGI (reference sequence). This CDR3 has 14 residues. Written as DNA, the CDR3 is TGTGCCAGCAGGTGGGGACAGGACTCCTACGAGCAGTACTTC. This gives the protein CASRWGQDSYEQYF.

The rearrangement uses TRBV12-5 and TRBJ2-1, with 12 bases identical to TRBD1. Germline assignment: CDR1 LGHNT and CDR2 FRNRAP. V was clipped by 5 bases and J by 8 bases; unmatched bases: 13. There are 17 residues in the CDR3. DNA for the CDR3: TGTGCTAGTGGTCTATACCGGGACAGGGGGCTGATCGATGAGCAGTTCTTC. Its translation is CASGLYRDRGLIDEQFF.

The chain recombines TRBV4-3 with TRBJ1-1; unclear D gene. The CDR3 has 13 amino acids. Per the germline V gene, CDR1 is LGHNA and CDR2 is YSLEER. V lost 1 base to trimming and J lost 5 bases, with 8 bases between them. CDR3 DNA sequence: TGCGCCAGCAGCCAAGTGAGGTTGACTGAAGCTTTCTTT. Its translation is CASSQVRLTEAFF.

The V gene is TRBV11-2, the J gene TRBJ2-1; TRBD2 might be the D (6 bases). Trimming pared 2 bases from V and 6 bases from J, leaving 11 bases between. Germline-derived CDR1 and CDR2 are SGHAT and FQNNGV. The CDR3 consists of 14 residues. CDR3 nucleotides: TGTGCCAGCAGCTTACTGTACGGGGGCAATGAGCAGTTCTTC. As protein: CASSLLYGGNEQFF.

The chain carries TRBV6-4 and TRBJ1-6; TRBD1 matches at 9 bases. The germline V gene encodes CDR1 MRHNA and CDR2 SNTAGT. V was clipped by 5 bases and J by 7 bases; unmatched bases: 3. The CDR3 length is 14 residues. Here the CDR3 reads CASSLQGANSPLHF. The CDR3 region has the DNA TGTGCCAGCAGTTTACAGGGGGCGAATTCACCCCTCCACTTT.

The V and J genes are TRBV28 and TRBJ2-5, with TRBD2 matching 8 bases. V was clipped by 5 bases and J by 1 base; unmatched bases: 6. CDR1 is MDHEN and CDR2 is SYDVKM in the germline V gene. The CDR3 length is 15 residues. This chain's CDR3 is CASSIIAGFQETQYF. CDR3 nucleotides: TGTGCCAGCAGTATAATAGCGGGGTTCCAAGAGACCCAGTACTTC.

The chain links TRBV27 to TRBJ2-7; D is perhaps TRBD2 (6 bases). Germline-derived CDR1 and CDR2 are MNHEY and SMNVEV (reference sequence). Trimming cost V 4 bases and J 1 base, with 11 bases left between them. CDR3 length equals 14 residues. The CDR3 nucleotides are TGTGCCAGCAGTTCGTTGGGACTGTCCTACGAGCAGTACTTC. This encodes CASSSLGLSYEQYF.

V usage is TRBV27 and J usage is TRBJ2-2; TRBD1 aligns across 10 bases. From germline, CDR1 is MNHEY and CDR2 SMNVEV (reference sequence). V shed 3 bases and J 2 bases; nucleotides not matched to a gene: 3. The CDR3 is 16 amino acids. CDR3 nucleotide sequence: TGTGCCAGCAGTTTCAGGGACAGGGGTAACACCGGGGAGCTGTTTTTT. Its protein product is CASSFRDRGNTGELFF.

The chain couples TRBV19 to TRBJ1-5, with 8 bases that match TRBD1. The CDR3 length is 13 residues. The junction had 3 bases not matched to a gene; V was cut back by 5 bases and J by 6 bases. The germline V gene has CDR1 LNHDA and CDR2 SQIVND (reference sequence). Written as DNA, the CDR3 is TGTGCCAGTAGTCCAGGGGGCGTTCAGCCCCAGCATTTT. As protein: CASSPGGVQPQHF. Variable domain in full (rest from reference TRBV19 and TRBJ1-5): DGGITQSPKYLFRKEGQNVTLSCEQNLNHDAMYWYRQDPGQGLRLIYYSQIVNDFQKGDIAEGYSVSREKKESFPLTVTSAQKNPTAFYLCASSPGGVQPQHFGDGTRLSIL.

V is TRBV18 and J is TRBJ1-5; possible D gene TRBD1, 6 bases. The CDR3 totals 15 residues. V lost 4 bases and J 7 bases, leaving 17 bases between the germline ends. The germline V gene encodes CDR1 KGHSH and CDR2 LQKENI. The CDR3 region has the DNA TGTGCCAGCTCACGGACGGACAGTTCGGAACAGCCCCAGCATTTT. This sequence encodes CASSRTDSSEQPQHF.

This sequence joins TRBV6-1 and TRBJ1-5, with D perhaps TRBD1 (5 bases). CDR1 is MNHNS and CDR2 is SASEGT in the germline V gene. This CDR3 is 15 amino acids long. V lost 6 bases to trimming and J lost 2 bases, with 14 bases between them. The DNA of the CDR3 is TGTGCCAGCAGCTCGTTCGGCAGGGGCAATCAGCCCCAGCATTTT. This codes for CASSSFGRGNQPQHF.

The gene calls are TRBV19 and TRBJ2-3; the D is unclear. The CDR3 loop spans 17 amino acids. The germline V gene encodes CDR1 LNHDA and CDR2 SQIVND (reference sequence). The germline V and J ends were trimmed by 5 bases and 1 base, with 19 bases remaining between them. CDR3 DNA sequence: TGTGCCAGTAGTTCCCGGCGAGGCGCGGCGGGCACAGATACGCAGTATTTT. It codes for CASSSRRGAAGTDTQYF.